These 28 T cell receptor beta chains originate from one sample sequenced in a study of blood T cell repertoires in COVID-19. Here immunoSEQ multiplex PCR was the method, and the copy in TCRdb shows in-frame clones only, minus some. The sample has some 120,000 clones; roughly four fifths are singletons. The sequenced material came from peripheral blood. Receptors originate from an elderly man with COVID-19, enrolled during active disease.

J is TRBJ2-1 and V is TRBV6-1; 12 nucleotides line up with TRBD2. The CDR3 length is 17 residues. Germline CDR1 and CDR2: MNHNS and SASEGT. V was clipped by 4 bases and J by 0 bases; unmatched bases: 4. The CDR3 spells CASSGLAGGPSYNEQFF. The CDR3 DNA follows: TGTGCCAGCAGTGGTCTAGCGGGAGGGCCCTCCTACAATGAGCAGTTCTTC.

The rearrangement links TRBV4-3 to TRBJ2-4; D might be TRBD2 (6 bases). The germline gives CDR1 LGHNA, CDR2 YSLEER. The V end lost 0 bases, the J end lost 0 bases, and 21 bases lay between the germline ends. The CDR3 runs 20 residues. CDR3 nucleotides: TGCGCCAGCAGCCAAGACACGGCAGGTGGGAGGACGATAGCCAAAAACATTCAGTACTTC. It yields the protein CASSQDTAGGRTIAKNIQYF.

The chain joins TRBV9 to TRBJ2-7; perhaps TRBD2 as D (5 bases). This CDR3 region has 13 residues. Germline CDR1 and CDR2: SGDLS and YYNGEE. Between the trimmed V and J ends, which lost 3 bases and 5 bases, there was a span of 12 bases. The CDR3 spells CASSAGLGHEQYF. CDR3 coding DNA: TGTGCCAGCAGCGCGGGATTAGGTCACGAGCAGTACTTC.

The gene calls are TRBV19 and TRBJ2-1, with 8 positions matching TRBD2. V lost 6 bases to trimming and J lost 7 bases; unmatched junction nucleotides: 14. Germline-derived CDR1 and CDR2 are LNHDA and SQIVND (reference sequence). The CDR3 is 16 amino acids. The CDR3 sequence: CASSRSPGLEENEQFF. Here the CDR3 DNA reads TGTGCCAGTAGCAGGAGCCCGGGACTAGAGGAGAATGAGCAGTTCTTC.

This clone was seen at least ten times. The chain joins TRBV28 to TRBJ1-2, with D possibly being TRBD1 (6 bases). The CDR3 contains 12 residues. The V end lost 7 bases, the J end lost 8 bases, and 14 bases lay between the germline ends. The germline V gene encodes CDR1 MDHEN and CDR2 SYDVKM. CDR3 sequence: CASTLRGLGYTF. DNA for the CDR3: TGTGCCAGCACTCTAAGGGGGTTAGGCTACACCTTC.

CDR3 protein: CASSRGTGERYGYTF. The CDR3 DNA is TGCGCCAGCAGCAGGGGGACAGGGGAGAGATATGGCTACACCTTC. The chain carries TRBV5-1 and TRBJ1-2; 10 positions agree with TRBD1. Trimming took 4 bases from V and 5 from J; bases not matched to a gene: 8. The CDR3 runs 15 residues. CDR1 and CDR2 from the germline V gene are SGHRS and YFSETQ.

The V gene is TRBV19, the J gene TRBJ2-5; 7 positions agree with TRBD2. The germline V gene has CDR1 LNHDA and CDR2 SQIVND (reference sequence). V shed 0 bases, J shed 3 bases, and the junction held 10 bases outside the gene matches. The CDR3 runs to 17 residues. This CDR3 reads CASSIDLPAGTEETQYF. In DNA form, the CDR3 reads TGTGCCAGTAGTATAGATCTGCCAGCGGGAACCGAAGAGACCCAGTACTTC.

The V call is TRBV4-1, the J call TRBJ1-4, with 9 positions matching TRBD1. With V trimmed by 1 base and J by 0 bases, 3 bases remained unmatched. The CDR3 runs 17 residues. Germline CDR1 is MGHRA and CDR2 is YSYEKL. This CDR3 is CASSQGTGDPTNEKLFF. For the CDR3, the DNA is TGCGCCAGCAGCCAAGGGACAGGGGATCCAACTAATGAAAAACTGTTTTTT.

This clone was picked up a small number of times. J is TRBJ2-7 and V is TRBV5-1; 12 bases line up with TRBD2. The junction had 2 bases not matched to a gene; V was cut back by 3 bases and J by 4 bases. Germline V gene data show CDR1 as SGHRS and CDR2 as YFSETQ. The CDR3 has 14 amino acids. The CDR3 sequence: CASSSGLAGYEQYF. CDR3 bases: TGCGCCAGCAGCTCCGGACTAGCGGGATACGAGCAGTACTTC.

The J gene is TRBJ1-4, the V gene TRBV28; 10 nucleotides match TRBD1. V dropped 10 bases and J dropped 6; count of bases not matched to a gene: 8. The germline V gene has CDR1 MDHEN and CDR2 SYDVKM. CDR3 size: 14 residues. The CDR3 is CATYDGQGDEKLFF. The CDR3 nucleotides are TGTGCCACCTATGACGGACAGGGGGATGAAAAACTGTTTTTT.

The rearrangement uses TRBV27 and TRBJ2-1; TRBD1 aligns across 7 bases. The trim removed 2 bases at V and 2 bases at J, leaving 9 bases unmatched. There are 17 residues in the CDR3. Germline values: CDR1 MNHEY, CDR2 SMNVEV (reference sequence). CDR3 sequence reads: CASSLRPDRVTYNEQFF. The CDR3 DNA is TGTGCCAGCAGTTTAAGGCCCGACAGGGTAACCTACAATGAGCAGTTCTTC.

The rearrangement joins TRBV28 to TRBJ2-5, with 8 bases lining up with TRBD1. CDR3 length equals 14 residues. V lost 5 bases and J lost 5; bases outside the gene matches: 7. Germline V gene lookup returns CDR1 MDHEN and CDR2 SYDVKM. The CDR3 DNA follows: TGTGCCAGCAGTAGGACAGGGAAGGTGGAGACCCAGTACTTC. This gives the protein CASSRTGKVETQYF.

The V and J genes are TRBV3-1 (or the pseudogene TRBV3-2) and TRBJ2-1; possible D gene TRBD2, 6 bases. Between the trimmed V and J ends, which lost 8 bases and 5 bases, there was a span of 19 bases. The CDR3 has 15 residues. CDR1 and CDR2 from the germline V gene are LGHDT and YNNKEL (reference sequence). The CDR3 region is CASGPKAGYDNEQFF. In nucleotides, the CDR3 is TGTGCCAGCGGCCCCAAAGCGGGCTACGACAATGAGCAGTTCTTC.

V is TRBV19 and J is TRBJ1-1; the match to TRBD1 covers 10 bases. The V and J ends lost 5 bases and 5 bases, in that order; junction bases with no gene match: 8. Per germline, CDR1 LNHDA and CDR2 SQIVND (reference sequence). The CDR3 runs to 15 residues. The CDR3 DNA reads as TGTGCCAGTAGTGTTCTAGGACAGGGGGGAACTGAAGCTTTCTTT. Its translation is CASSVLGQGGTEAFF.

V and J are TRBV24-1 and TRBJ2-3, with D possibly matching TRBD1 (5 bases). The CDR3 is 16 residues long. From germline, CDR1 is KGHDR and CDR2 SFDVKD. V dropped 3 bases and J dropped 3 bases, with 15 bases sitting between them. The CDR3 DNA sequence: TGTGCCACCAGTGATATGAAGGGGTGGGGAACAGATACGCAGTATTTT. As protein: CATSDMKGWGTDTQYF.

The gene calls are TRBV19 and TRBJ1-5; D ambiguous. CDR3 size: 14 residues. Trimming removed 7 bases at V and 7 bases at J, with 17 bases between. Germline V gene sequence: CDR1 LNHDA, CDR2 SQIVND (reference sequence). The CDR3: CASTPAIQFQPQHF. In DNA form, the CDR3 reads TGTGCCAGTACCCCCGCCATTCAGTTCCAGCCCCAGCATTTT.

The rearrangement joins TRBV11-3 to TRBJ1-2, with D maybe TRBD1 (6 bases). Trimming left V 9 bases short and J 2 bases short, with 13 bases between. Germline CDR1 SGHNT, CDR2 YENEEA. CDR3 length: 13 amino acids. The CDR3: CARGGGRNYGYTF. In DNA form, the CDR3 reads TGTGCCAGAGGGGGGGGCCGCAACTATGGCTACACCTTC.

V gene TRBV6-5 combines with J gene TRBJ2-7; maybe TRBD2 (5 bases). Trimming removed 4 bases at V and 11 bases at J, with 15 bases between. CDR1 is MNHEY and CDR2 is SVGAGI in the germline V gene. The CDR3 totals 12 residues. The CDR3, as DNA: TGTGCCAGCAGTTTTACCTCCGGGGTGGAGTACTTC. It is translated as CASSFTSGVEYF.

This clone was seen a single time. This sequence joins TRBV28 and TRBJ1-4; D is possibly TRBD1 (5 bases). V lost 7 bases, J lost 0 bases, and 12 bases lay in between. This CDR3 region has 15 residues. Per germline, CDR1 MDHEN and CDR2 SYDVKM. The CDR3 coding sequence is TGTGCCAGCATCCGTGGGGGGGCAACTAATGAAAAACTGTTTTTT. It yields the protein CASIRGGATNEKLFF.

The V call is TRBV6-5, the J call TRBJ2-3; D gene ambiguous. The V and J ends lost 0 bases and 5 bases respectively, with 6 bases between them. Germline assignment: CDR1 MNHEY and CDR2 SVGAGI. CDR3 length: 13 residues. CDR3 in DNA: TGTGCCAGCAGTTACTCCCAGTTAGATACGCAGTATTTT. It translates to CASSYSQLDTQYF.

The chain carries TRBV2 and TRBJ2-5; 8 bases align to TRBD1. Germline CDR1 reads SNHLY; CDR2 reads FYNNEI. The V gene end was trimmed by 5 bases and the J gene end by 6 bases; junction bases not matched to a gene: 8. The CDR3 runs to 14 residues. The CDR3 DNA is TGTGCCAGCAGTTTCCAGACAGGGGCGCAGACCCAGTACTTC. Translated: CASSFQTGAQTQYF.

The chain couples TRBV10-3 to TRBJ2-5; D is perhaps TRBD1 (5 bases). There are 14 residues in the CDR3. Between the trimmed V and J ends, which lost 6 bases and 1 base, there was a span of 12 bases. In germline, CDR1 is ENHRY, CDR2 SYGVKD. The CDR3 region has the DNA TGTGCCATCAGGCTTGGGGCAGCCCAAGAGACCCAGTACTTC. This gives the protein CAIRLGAAQETQYF.

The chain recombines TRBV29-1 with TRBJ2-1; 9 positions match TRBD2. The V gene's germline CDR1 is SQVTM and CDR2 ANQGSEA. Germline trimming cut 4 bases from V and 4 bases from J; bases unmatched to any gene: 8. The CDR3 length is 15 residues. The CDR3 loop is CSVGVPGLAYNEQFF. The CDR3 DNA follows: TGCAGCGTTGGCGTACCGGGACTAGCTTACAATGAGCAGTTCTTC.

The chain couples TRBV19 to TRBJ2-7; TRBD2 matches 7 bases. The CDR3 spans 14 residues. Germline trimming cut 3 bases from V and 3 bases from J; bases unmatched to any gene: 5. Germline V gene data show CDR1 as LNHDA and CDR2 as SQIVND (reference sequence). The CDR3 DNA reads TGTGCCAGTAGTATTTCTCGCGGGAGCTACGAGCAGTACTTC. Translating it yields CASSISRGSYEQYF.

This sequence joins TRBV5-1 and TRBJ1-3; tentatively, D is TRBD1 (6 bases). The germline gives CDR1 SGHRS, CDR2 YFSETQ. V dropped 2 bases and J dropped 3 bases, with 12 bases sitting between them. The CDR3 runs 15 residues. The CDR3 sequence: CASSFRGADGNTIYF. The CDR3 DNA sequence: TGCGCCAGCAGCTTTCGGGGGGCAGATGGAAACACCATATATTTT.

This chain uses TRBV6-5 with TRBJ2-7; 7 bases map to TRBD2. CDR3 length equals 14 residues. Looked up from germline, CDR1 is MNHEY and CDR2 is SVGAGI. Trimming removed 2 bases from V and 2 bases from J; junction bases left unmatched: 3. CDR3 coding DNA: TGTGCCAGCAGTTACGGACTAGTCGCCTACGAGCAGTACTTC. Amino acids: CASSYGLVAYEQYF.

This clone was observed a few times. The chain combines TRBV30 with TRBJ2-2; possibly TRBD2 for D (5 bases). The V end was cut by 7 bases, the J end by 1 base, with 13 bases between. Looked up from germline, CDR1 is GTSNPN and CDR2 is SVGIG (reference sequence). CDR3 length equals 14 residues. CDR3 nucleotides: TGTGCCTTCTTCGACTATCAGAACACCGGGGAGCTGTTTTTT. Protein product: CAFFDYQNTGELFF.

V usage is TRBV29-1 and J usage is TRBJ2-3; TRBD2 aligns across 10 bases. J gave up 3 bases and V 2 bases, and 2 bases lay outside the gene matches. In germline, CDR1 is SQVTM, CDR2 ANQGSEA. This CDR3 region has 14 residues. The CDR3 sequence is CSVESSGRTDTQYF. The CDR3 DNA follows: TGCAGCGTTGAATCTAGCGGGAGAACAGATACGCAGTATTTT.